A single sample is the source of the 23 T cell receptor beta chains below, sequenced in a study of cytomegalovirus exposure and HLA in healthy donors. Primers for the PCR totalled 60 Vbeta and 13 Jbeta. Profiling relied on immunoSEQ multiplex PCR, and the TCRdb table lists in-frame clones only, not all of them. The sample holds some 200,000 clones, over 65% seen once. The sequencing sample was made of PBMCs. All receptors come from a man in his forties in good health and CMV-seronegative.

The V gene is TRBV29-1, the J gene TRBJ2-1, with 7 bases lining up with TRBD1. Looked up from germline, CDR1 is SQVTM and CDR2 is ANQGSEA. The CDR3 totals 16 residues. The trim removed 2 bases at V and 2 bases at J, leaving 9 bases unmatched. The CDR3 sequence: CSVELGTAHAYNEQFF. The DNA for the CDR3 is TGCAGCGTTGAACTAGGGACAGCCCACGCCTACAATGAGCAGTTCTTC.

In this sample, this clone turned up a few times. V usage is TRBV19 and J usage is TRBJ1-1; a possible D gene is TRBD1 (6 bases). The ends were cut back, 5 bases at V and 1 base at J, with 14 bases in the middle. The germline CDR1 and CDR2 sequences are LNHDA and SQIVND (reference sequence). CDR3 length: 15 residues. CDR3 region: CASSYLDRQNTEAFF. DNA of the CDR3: TGTGCCAGTAGTTATCTGGACAGACAGAACACTGAAGCTTTCTTT.

This chain uses TRBV9 with TRBJ1-5; D gene unclear. Germline V gives CDR1 SGDLS, CDR2 YYNGEE. Trimming cost V 2 bases and J 1 base, with 10 bases left between them. The CDR3 is 15 residues long. The CDR3 region has the DNA TGTGCCAGCAGCGTGGAGGAGTGGAGCAATCAGCCCCAGCATTTT. It is translated as CASSVEEWSNQPQHF.

This clone was counted only a few times. V gene TRBV19 combines with J gene TRBJ1-5; D uncertain. Per germline, CDR1 LNHDA and CDR2 SQIVND (reference sequence). The CDR3 loop spans 14 amino acids. V was clipped by 11 bases and J by 4 bases, with 18 bases between them. The CDR3 nucleotides read TGTGCCGTTGATTCGGTCCATTATAATCAGCCCCAGCATTTT. This codes for CAVDSVHYNQPQHF.

The V call is TRBV28, the J call TRBJ1-2, with TRBD1 matching 7 bases. This CDR3 comprises 13 residues. The germline V gene encodes CDR1 MDHEN and CDR2 SYDVKM. The V and J ends lost 6 bases and 5 bases, in that order; junction bases with no gene match: 6. The CDR3 sequence: CASSTGQMYGYTF. CDR3 nucleotide sequence: TGTGCCAGCAGCACGGGACAGATGTATGGCTACACCTTC.

This clone was recorded a few times. This sequence joins TRBV2 and TRBJ1-2, with no clear D. Looked up from germline, CDR1 is SNHLY and CDR2 is FYNNEI. The CDR3 spans 13 residues. V lost 4 bases, J lost 8 bases, and 14 bases lay in between. Written as DNA, the CDR3 is TGTGCCAGCAGTGTAGAGCCGAGGTGGGGCTACACCTTC. It encodes CASSVEPRWGYTF.

This chain links TRBV5-6 with TRBJ1-6; 10 bases fit TRBD1. The germline gives CDR1 SGHDT, CDR2 YYEEEE. J was trimmed by 7 bases and V by 5 bases; bases with no gene match: 3. This CDR3 has 14 residues. Written as DNA, the CDR3 is TGTGCCAGCAGACCGGACAGGGGGAATTCACCCCTCCACTTT. Translating it yields CASRPDRGNSPLHF.

This rearrangement joins TRBV19 to TRBJ2-1; 12 bases are a match to TRBD2. V shed 7 bases and J 4 bases; nucleotides not matched to a gene: 5. CDR3 length: 15 residues. Germline loops: CDR1 LNHDA, CDR2 SQIVND (reference sequence). The CDR3 reads CASKGGLAGYNEQFF. The CDR3 region has the DNA TGTGCCAGTAAGGGGGGACTAGCGGGTTACAATGAGCAGTTCTTC.

This sequence joins TRBV27 and TRBJ1-1; maybe TRBD1 (5 bases). The CDR3 runs to 12 residues. Germline lookup yields CDR1 MNHEY and CDR2 SMNVEV (reference sequence). V shed 5 bases and J shed 5 bases, with 9 bases lying between them. This CDR3 is CASSQGGTEAFF. CDR3 nucleotide sequence: TGTGCCAGCAGTCAGGGTGGGACTGAAGCTTTCTTT.

The chain is built from TRBV5-1 and TRBJ1-2, with 9 bases identical to TRBD1. Per the germline V gene, CDR1 is SGHRS and CDR2 is YFSETQ. With 5 bases clipped from V and 0 bases from J, the junction kept 11 bases outside the gene matches. This CDR3 has 17 residues. CDR3 protein: CASRPKTGGAPNYGYTF. The CDR3 DNA follows: TGCGCCAGCAGACCAAAGACAGGGGGTGCCCCTAACTATGGCTACACCTTC.

The rearrangement uses TRBV9 and TRBJ1-4, with a weak D call TRBD1 (5 bases). Germline assignment: CDR1 SGDLS and CDR2 YYNGEE. Trimming removed 0 bases from V and 7 bases from J, with 10 bases in between. This CDR3 comprises 14 residues. DNA for the CDR3: TGTGCCAGCAGCGTAGGACAGCTCACTGAAAAACTGTTTTTT. Its protein product is CASSVGQLTEKLFF.

This clone is a singleton in its sample. CDR3 DNA: TGCGCCAGCGGAGGGGACTACGAGCAGTACTTC. Amino acids: CASGGDYEQYF. The V call is TRBV10-2, the J call TRBJ2-7, with D perhaps matching TRBD2 (6 bases). V lost 8 bases and J 3 bases, leaving 8 bases between the germline ends. The germline V gene encodes CDR1 WSHSY and CDR2 SAAADI. The CDR3 totals 11 residues.

V gene TRBV4-2 combines with J gene TRBJ2-2, with D maybe TRBD2 (6 bases). The CDR3 runs 16 residues. Germline values: CDR1 LGHNA, CDR2 YNFKEQ. The V gene lost 5 bases and the J gene lost 4 bases, with 17 bases spanning the gap. The CDR3: CASSGWGDLGTGELFF. The CDR3 DNA is TGTGCCAGCAGCGGGTGGGGGGACCTTGGCACCGGGGAGCTGTTTTTT.

In its sample, this clone was seen a few times. This sequence joins TRBV2 and TRBJ1-5, with 10 bases identical to TRBD1. The trim removed 4 bases at V and 3 bases at J, leaving 3 bases unmatched. The CDR3 consists of 15 residues. Germline values: CDR1 SNHLY, CDR2 FYNNEI. CDR3 sequence: CASSGDRGNNQPQHF. DNA for the CDR3: TGTGCCAGCAGTGGGGACAGGGGAAACAATCAGCCCCAGCATTTT. Combining the CDR3 with reference TRBV2 and TRBJ1-5 gives the whole variable domain EPEVTQTPSHQVTQMGQEVILRCVPISNHLYFYWYRQILGQKVEFLVSFYNNEISEKSEIFDDQFSVERPDGSNFTLKIRSTKLEDSAMYFCASSGDRGNNQPQHFGDGTRLSIL.

V usage is TRBV2 and J usage is TRBJ2-7; D may be TRBD2 (5 bases). Trimming removed 8 bases at V and 5 bases at J, with 13 bases between. The CDR3 runs 12 residues. Per germline, CDR1 SNHLY and CDR2 FYNNEI. The CDR3 loop reads CASSGSRDEQYF. The CDR3 region has the DNA TGTGCCAGCTCGGGGTCCCGGGACGAGCAGTACTTC.

The chain joins TRBV27 to TRBJ2-1, with D tentatively TRBD1 (6 bases). Trimming left V 3 bases short and J 8 bases short, with 8 bases between. CDR1 is MNHEY, CDR2 SMNVEV, per germline (reference sequence). This CDR3 is built from 12 residues. The CDR3 DNA follows: TGTGCCAGCAGTTTCACAGGGCATGAGCAGTTCTTC. It specifies CASSFTGHEQFF.

V gene TRBV27 combines with J gene TRBJ2-1; TRBD1 might be the D (5 bases). Germline values: CDR1 MNHEY, CDR2 SMNVEV (reference sequence). V lost 0 bases, J lost 8 bases, and 11 bases lay in between. CDR3 length: 14 amino acids. CDR3 in amino acids: CASSLSSRAYEQFF. In DNA, the CDR3 is TGTGCCAGCAGTTTATCAAGCAGGGCATATGAGCAGTTCTTC.

The chain links TRBV27 to TRBJ2-7, with TRBD1 identical over 8 bases. The germline CDR1 and CDR2 sequences are MNHEY and SMNVEV (reference sequence). V shed 7 bases, J shed 4 bases, and the junction held 6 bases outside the gene matches. CDR3 length: 13 residues. The CDR3 reads CASTGTGQYEQYF. The CDR3 DNA is TGTGCCAGCACCGGGACAGGCCAATACGAGCAGTACTTC.

This chain uses TRBV19 with TRBJ1-5; D unresolved. V was cut by 3 bases and J by 9 bases, with 21 bases left in between. There are 16 residues in the CDR3. Germline V lookup: CDR1 LNHDA, CDR2 SQIVND (reference sequence). CDR3 amino acids: CASSIGSGLGVMPQHF. DNA of the CDR3: TGTGCCAGTAGTATTGGGTCCGGCCTGGGCGTCATGCCCCAGCATTTT.

The chain joins TRBV9 to TRBJ2-5; 14 bases are a match to TRBD2. Germline lookup yields CDR1 SGDLS and CDR2 YYNGEE. Trimming took 3 bases from V and 5 from J; bases not matched to a gene: 3. This CDR3 contains 15 residues. The CDR3 loop is CASSGRTSGRETQYF. Written as DNA, the CDR3 is TGTGCCAGCAGCGGGAGGACTAGCGGGAGGGAGACCCAGTACTTC.

The gene calls are TRBV5-6 and TRBJ2-1; 9 nucleotides agree with TRBD1. The V segment lost 0 bases and the J segment 4 bases; nucleotides outside the gene matches: 5. The CDR3 sequence is 16 residues long. The germline CDR1 and CDR2 sequences are SGHDT and YYEEEE. CDR3 region: CASSLGGDRAYNEQFF. DNA for the CDR3: TGTGCCAGCAGCTTGGGGGGGGACAGGGCGTACAATGAGCAGTTCTTC. The full variable domain, in which reference TRBV5-6 and TRBJ2-1 provide the parts outside the CDR3, is DAGVTQSPTHLIKTRGQQVTLRCSPKSGHDTVSWYQQALGQGPQFIFQYYEEEERQRGNFPDRFSGHQFPNYSSELNVNALLLGDSALYLCASSLGGDRAYNEQFFGPGTRLTVL.

The rearrangement links TRBV7-9 to TRBJ2-1, with 8 nucleotides matching TRBD2. Germline V gene lookup returns CDR1 SEHNR and CDR2 FQNEAQ (reference sequence). This CDR3 has 17 residues. V lost 0 bases and J lost 2; bases outside the gene matches: 6. CDR3 bases: TGTGCCAGCAGCTTAGCCTTCCCGGGGGGGGCCTACAATGAGCAGTTCTTC. Translated, it gives CASSLAFPGGAYNEQFF.

This clone was seen just once. The gene calls are TRBV9 and TRBJ2-1; 7 nucleotides line up with TRBD2. The CDR3 is 15 residues long. With 3 bases clipped from V and 3 bases from J, the junction kept 6 bases outside the gene matches. CDR1 and CDR2 (germline): SGDLS, YYNGEE. As DNA, the CDR3 is TGTGCCAGCAGCGAAAAAGGACTAGTCTACAATGAGCAGTTCTTC. This gives the protein CASSEKGLVYNEQFF.